The clone carrying this T cell receptor beta chain was seen a handful of times. Described treatment: oral pan-JAK inhibitor, 5-10 mg twice daily. The study team obtained lesional scalp punch biopsies and peripheral blood from alopecia areata patients. Investigators isolated RNA and reverse transcribed it into cDNA to act as the sequencing template. The method was immunoSEQ multiplex PCR; TCRdb's version includes in-frame clones alone and lacks a portion of them. The top ten clones hold just over 0.45% of a sample with 95,000 to 150,000 clones, more than 40% of them seen once. The data originate from a study of CD8+ T cells in alopecia areata. The CDR3 extends over 15 amino acids. V lost 4 bases and J lost 0, with 12 bases in between. Germline lookup yields CDR1 SQVTM and CDR2 ANQGSEA.

The specimen comprised CD4+ T cells sorted from blood, sampled at week 4, from a patient treated with tofacitinib. This sequence was found in a human donor with alopecia areata. This chain uses TRBV29-1 with TRBJ2-2; D might be TRBD1 (5 bases). The CDR3 here is CSVALDRSNTGELFF. The CDR3 nucleotides are TGCAGCGTTGCACTCGACAGATCGAACACCGGGGAGCTGTTTTTT.